Listed below are T cell receptor beta chains from one sample, sequenced in a study of T cell repertoires in cytomegalovirus infection. For these TCRs, the target antigens are not known. Via MiXCR, TCRdb re-called the reads, giving one row per CDR3 protein. Of some 920,000 distinct CDR3 sequences listed, approximately 33% are singletons. The material sequenced was cultured CD8+ T cells from PBMCs, taken from culture after CMV antigen stimulation. The receptors come from a human donor in good health (CMV status not recorded). Some clones in this sample may be carry-over from other donors' samples. The CDR3 runs from the conserved cysteine through the conserved F or W. The order of the fields is V gene, J gene, clone size, D gene, CDR3 protein, CDR3 DNA. A D gene is named only where the DNA matches it firmly. For some rows the clone size is stated as once, few or many, or as a class when expanded; others skip it.

>TRBV4-1|TRBJ2-4|few|NA
CASSQEGNIQYF
TGCGCCAGCAGCCAAGAGGGGAACATTCAGTACTTC
>TRBV7-9|TRBJ2-1|NA|TRBD2
CASSSDRLAGGPYNEQFF
TGTGCCAGCAGCTCCGACCGGCTAGCGGGGGGGCCATACAATGAGCAGTTCTTC
>TRBV7-9|TRBJ1-4|NA|NA
CASSFNSVATNEKLFF
TGTGCCAGCAGCTTTAATTCAGTTGCAACTAATGAAAAACTGTTTTTT
>TRBV7-8|TRBJ2-4|many|TRBD2
CASSSTTSENIQYF
TGTGCCAGCAGCTCGACGACTAGCGAAAACATTCAGTACTTC
>TRBV7-8|TRBJ2-1|many|TRBD1
CASSEPGTGPNEQFF
TGTGCCAGCAGCGAACCAGGGACAGGGCCAAATGAGCAGTTCTTC
>TRBV7-2|TRBJ2-5|few|NA
CASSLVGLYAQETQYF
TGTGCCAGCAGCTTAGTCGGCCTTTATGCCCAAGAGACCCAGTACTTC
>TRBV7-6|TRBJ2-1|NA|NA
CASSLRGRDTAFF
TGTGCCAGCAGCTTACGCGGCCGGGACACCGCGTTCTTC
>TRBV7-9|TRBJ2-1|few|TRBD1
CASSPSPVHRGQNNEQFF
TGTGCCAGCAGCCCTAGCCCGGTCCACAGGGGCCAAAACAATGAGCAGTTCTTC
>TRBV10-3|TRBJ2-1|NA|NA
CAITTAEGKGNEQFF
TGTGCCATCACCACAGCCGAGGGGAAGGGCAATGAGCAGTTCTTC
>TRBV28|TRBJ1-4|NA|NA
CASSFGVFGPNEKLFF
TGTGCCAGCAGTTTCGGGGTATTCGGTCCTAATGAAAAACTGTTTTTT